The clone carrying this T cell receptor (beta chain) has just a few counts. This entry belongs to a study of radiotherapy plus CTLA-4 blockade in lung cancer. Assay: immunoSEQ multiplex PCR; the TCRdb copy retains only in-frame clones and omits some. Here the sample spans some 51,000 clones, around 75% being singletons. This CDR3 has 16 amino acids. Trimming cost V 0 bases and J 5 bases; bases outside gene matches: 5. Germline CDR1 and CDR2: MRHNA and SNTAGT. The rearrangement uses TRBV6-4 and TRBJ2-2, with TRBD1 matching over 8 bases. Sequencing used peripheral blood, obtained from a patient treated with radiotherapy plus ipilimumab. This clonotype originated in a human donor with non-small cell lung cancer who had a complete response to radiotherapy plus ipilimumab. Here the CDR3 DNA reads TGTGCCAGCAGTGACTCGACTGGACAGGGTACCGGGGAGCTGTTTTTT. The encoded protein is CASSDSTGQGTGELFF.